The 15 T cell receptor beta chains below all came from one sample that was sequenced in a study of cytomegalovirus exposure and HLA in healthy donors. Vbeta (60) and Jbeta (13) primers were used in the PCR. Clones were sequenced by immunoSEQ multiplex PCR, and TCRdb holds only the in-frame ones, with some missing. The repertoire includes just over 150,000 clones, roughly 80% of them detected once, and roughly 2% sits in the top ten. The source material was PBMCs. The origin of the receptors is a female donor in good health and CMV-seronegative.

The V and J genes are TRBV5-4 and TRBJ2-5; no definite D call. This CDR3 has 17 amino acids. The germline V and J ends were trimmed by 2 bases and 2 bases, with 19 bases remaining between them. Germline loops: CDR1 SGHNT, CDR2 YYREEE (reference sequence). The CDR3 loop reads CASSLSRVEYYQETQYF. As DNA, the CDR3 is TGTGCCAGCAGCTTATCCCGGGTGGAATACTATCAAGAGACCCAGTACTTC.

The genes are TRBV11-3 and TRBJ2-7, with TRBD2 matching 11 bases. The CDR3 runs to 16 residues. Germline trimming cut 5 bases from V and 3 bases from J; bases unmatched to any gene: 9. Germline V gene lookup returns CDR1 SGHNT and CDR2 YENEEA. The CDR3 DNA sequence: TGTGCCAGCAGCCTTTCCGGGACTAGCGGAATCTACGAGCAGTACTTC. Protein: CASSLSGTSGIYEQYF. Variable domain in full (rest from reference TRBV11-3 and TRBJ2-7): EAGVVQSPRYKIIEKKQPVAFWCNPISGHNTLYWYLQNLGQGPELLIRYENEEAVDDSQLPKDRFSAERLKGVDSTLKIQPAELGDSAVYLCASSLSGTSGIYEQYFGPGTRLTVT.

The chain employs TRBV7-3 and TRBJ2-5; unclear D gene. The CDR3 is 13 amino acids. V lost 2 bases and J lost 3, with 7 bases in between. CDR1 and CDR2 from the germline V gene are SGHTA and FQGTGA. The DNA of the CDR3 is TGTGCCAGCAGCTTAGCAGTTGAAGAGACCCAGTACTTC. Translating it yields CASSLAVEETQYF.

The rearrangement joins TRBV7-9 to TRBJ1-5; 8 positions match TRBD1. Germline V CDR1 and CDR2: SEHNR, FQNEAQ (reference sequence). The CDR3 is made up of 14 amino acids. J lost 4 bases, V lost 5 bases, and 4 bases had no gene match. CDR3 DNA sequence: TGTGCCAGCAGCGCGGGGACAGGTAATCAGCCCCAGCATTTT. Translation gives CASSAGTGNQPQHF.

The rearrangement joins TRBV19 to TRBJ2-7; 7 bases are a match to TRBD2. CDR1 is LNHDA and CDR2 is SQIVND in the germline V gene (reference sequence). The V segment lost 5 bases and the J segment 1 base; nucleotides outside the gene matches: 5. The CDR3 is made up of 14 amino acids. CDR3 in DNA: TGTGCCAGTAGTCGCCGGGGGGTTTCCTACGAGCAGTACTTC. It yields the protein CASSRRGVSYEQYF.

This rearrangement joins TRBV5-4 to TRBJ1-1, with a weak D call TRBD1 (5 bases). The CDR3 spans 14 residues. CDR1 is SGHNT, CDR2 YYREEE, per germline (reference sequence). Trimming took off 0 bases at V and 0 bases at J, with 6 bases between the two ends. CDR3 sequence reads: CASSLDRMNTEAFF. The CDR3 nucleotides are TGTGCCAGCAGCTTGGACAGGATGAACACTGAAGCTTTCTTT.

CDR3 in DNA: TGTGCCACCAGCAGAAAAACAGGGGTGCAGGGGTCCTATGGCTACACCTTC. Translation: CATSRKTGVQGSYGYTF. This chain connects TRBV15 to TRBJ1-2; 7 positions match TRBD1. The CDR3 contains 17 residues. CDR1 and CDR2 from the germline V gene are LNHNV and YYDKDF (reference sequence). Trimming removed 2 bases from V and 4 bases from J; junction bases left unmatched: 13.

The rearrangement links TRBV14 to TRBJ1-2, with D unclear. CDR1 SGHDN and CDR2 FVKESK come from the germline V gene. This CDR3 has 13 residues. V was pared by 1 base and J by 3 bases, with 6 bases between. CDR3 bases: TGTGCCAGCAGCCAAGGGCCCCACTATGGCTACACCTTC. As protein: CASSQGPHYGYTF.

The chain carries TRBV6-1 and TRBJ1-1; D gene ambiguous. Germline V CDR1 and CDR2: MNHNS, SASEGT. Trimming cost V 5 bases and J 3 bases, with 10 bases left between them. There are 13 residues in the CDR3. The chain's CDR3 is CASSYLGHTEAFF. CDR3 DNA sequence: TGTGCCAGCAGTTATCTAGGCCACACTGAAGCTTTCTTT.

This clone was picked up one time. The chain is built from TRBV5-5 and TRBJ2-1; D perhaps matches TRBD2 (6 bases). The V end lost 3 bases, the J end lost 6 bases, and 10 bases lay between the germline ends. CDR1 is SGHKS and CDR2 is YYEKEE in the germline V gene (reference sequence). This CDR3 is built from 13 residues. CDR3 in amino acids: CASSWGELNEQFF. In DNA, the CDR3 is TGTGCCAGCAGCTGGGGGGAGCTCAATGAGCAGTTCTTC.

The CDR3 DNA follows: TGCGCCAGCAGCTTGGCGCCTTCGGGGGAGCAGTACTTC. It encodes CASSLAPSGEQYF. V is TRBV5-1 and J is TRBJ2-7; TRBD2 is a possible D gene (5 bases). CDR1 is SGHRS, CDR2 YFSETQ, per germline. The CDR3 has 13 amino acids. Trimming left V 0 bases short and J 7 bases short, with 11 bases between.

The V and J genes are TRBV5-1 and TRBJ1-2, with 7 bases fitting TRBD1. After removal of 0 bases from V and 0 bases from J, the junction contained 11 bases not matched to a gene. CDR1 is SGHRS and CDR2 is YFSETQ in the germline V gene. This CDR3 is 18 amino acids long. CDR3 residues: CASSLGMGTASSNYGYTF. The CDR3 DNA follows: TGCGCCAGCAGCTTGGGAATGGGGACAGCGAGTTCTAACTATGGCTACACCTTC.

J is TRBJ1-2 and V is TRBV6-5; 9 bases map to TRBD1. The V gene end was trimmed by 5 bases and the J gene end by 6 bases; junction bases not matched to a gene: 7. There are 14 residues in the CDR3. Germline V CDR1 and CDR2: MNHEY, SVGAGI. Here the CDR3 reads CASSRTGGVDGYTF. The CDR3, as DNA: TGTGCCAGCAGTCGTACAGGGGGCGTAGATGGCTACACCTTC.

This chain uses TRBV6-1 with TRBJ2-7, with 8 positions matching TRBD2. The V gene end was trimmed by 10 bases and the J gene end by 3 bases; junction bases not matched to a gene: 8. Germline loops: CDR1 MNHNS, CDR2 SASEGT. This CDR3 is 13 amino acids long. CDR3 bases: TGTGCCATCCAAGCGGGGGTCTTCTACGAGCAGTACTTC. It translates to CAIQAGVFYEQYF.

This CDR3 is CAWTGGWGMNTEAFF. The CDR3 region has the DNA TGTGCCTGGACGGGGGGGTGGGGGATGAACACTGAAGCTTTCTTT. This chain links TRBV30 with TRBJ1-1, with a weak D call TRBD1 (5 bases). From germline, CDR1 is GTSNPN and CDR2 SVGIG (reference sequence). The V end lost 4 bases, the J end lost 0 bases, and 15 bases lay between the germline ends. The CDR3 is made up of 15 amino acids.